A single sample is the source of the 28 T cell receptor beta chains below, sequenced in a study of T cells expressing NK-cell markers. TCRdb reprocessed the 5' RACE reads, keeping one entry per CDR3 protein, no DNA. Recorded for this sample: 150,000 or so distinct CDR3 sequences. The sequencing sample was made of blood T cells: a sorted CD56 or NKG2C T cell subset, CD4+ or CD8+ T cells, or bulk PBMC T cells (not recorded which). Every receptor here comes from a woman aged 18 to 75 in good health.

The chain's CDR3 is CSARDLAGGLSYEQYF. The chain employs TRBV20-1 and TRBJ2-7; TCRdb reports TRBD2, a call that lacks DNA to check it against. CDR3 length equals 16 residues. Germline V gene sequence: CDR1 DFQATT, CDR2 SNEGSKA (reference sequence).

This rearrangement joins TRBV3-1 to TRBJ2-1; TCRdb proposes TRBD2, but this gene call is untestable without DNA. There are 15 residues in the CDR3. Germline V CDR1 and CDR2: LGHDT, YNNKEL (reference sequence). The CDR3 region is CASSHSSGGYNEQFF.

The chain recombines TRBV20-1 with TRBJ1-6. Germline CDR1 and CDR2: DFQATT and SNEGSKA (reference sequence). The CDR3 length is 13 residues. The CDR3 protein is CSATGGVNSPLHF.

The chain couples TRBV5-1 to TRBJ1-5; absent DNA, TCRdb's TRBD1 call cannot be checked. The CDR3 has 15 amino acids. Per the germline V gene, CDR1 is SGHRS and CDR2 is YFSETQ. CDR3 region: CASSSGTGGDQPQHF.

The V call is TRBV12-3 or TRBV12-4, the J call TRBJ2-4; with no DNA, the TCRdb D assignment of TRBD2 cannot be verified. This CDR3 comprises 15 residues. Here the CDR3 reads CASSLSGQGGRFQYF.

The rearrangement joins TRBV6-1 to TRBJ2-3; TCRdb returns TRBD1, unconfirmable since there is no DNA. The CDR3 covers 15 residues. The germline V gene encodes CDR1 MNHNS and CDR2 SASEGT. CDR3 region: CASSLTGVWTDTQYF.

The J gene is TRBJ1-5, the V gene TRBV24-1. CDR1 is KGHDR and CDR2 is SFDVKD in the germline V gene. This CDR3 is 16 amino acids long. CDR3 residues: CATSDRPPTSNQPQHF.

J is TRBJ1-2 and V is TRBV9. Germline CDR1 and CDR2: SGDLS and YYNGEE. There are 14 residues in the CDR3. This chain's CDR3 is CASSAGGFNYGYTF.

CDR3 sequence: CSARDQTTGGYEQFF. This rearrangement joins TRBV20-1 to TRBJ2-1; TCRdb calls TRBD1, which cannot be checked without DNA. This CDR3 has 15 amino acids. CDR1 DFQATT and CDR2 SNEGSKA come from the germline V gene (reference sequence).

The V call is TRBV7-2, the J call TRBJ2-7. This CDR3 is built from 13 residues. Per germline, CDR1 SGHTA and CDR2 FQGNSA. CDR3 in amino acids: CASSRGAPKEQYF.

The rearrangement joins TRBV12-3 or TRBV12-4 to TRBJ1-1; TCRdb returns TRBD1, unconfirmable since there is no DNA. The CDR3 loop spans 12 amino acids. Here the CDR3 reads CASSLGTTETFF.

The J gene is TRBJ1-3, the V gene TRBV20-1; TCRdb returns TRBD1, unconfirmable since there is no DNA. Germline V gene lookup returns CDR1 DFQATT and CDR2 SNEGSKA (reference sequence). This CDR3 comprises 14 residues. The CDR3 is CSALGGGFGNTIYF.

The genes are TRBV5-1 and TRBJ2-1; as DNA is missing, the TRBD1 call by TCRdb cannot be tested. This CDR3 comprises 16 residues. Germline lookup yields CDR1 SGHRS and CDR2 YFSETQ. The CDR3 protein is CASSLQGENSYNEQFF. The whole variable domain, remainder taken from reference TRBV5-1 and TRBJ2-1, is KAGVTQTPRYLIKTRGQQVTLSCSPISGHRSVSWYQQTPGQGLQFLFEYFSETQRNKGNFPGRFSGRQFSNSRSEMNVSTLELGDSALYLCASSLQGENSYNEQFFGPGTRLTVL.

This sequence joins TRBV5-1 and TRBJ2-1; the TCRdb call, TRBD1, lacks DNA for checking. Germline V gene lookup returns CDR1 SGHRS and CDR2 YFSETQ. The CDR3 covers 14 residues. The CDR3 sequence is CASFRDRLYNEQFF. Full variable domain (remainder filled in from reference TRBV5-1 and TRBJ2-1): KAGVTQTPRYLIKTRGQQVTLSCSPISGHRSVSWYQQTPGQGLQFLFEYFSETQRNKGNFPGRFSGRQFSNSRSEMNVSTLELGDSALYLCASFRDRLYNEQFFGPGTRLTVL.

The chain couples TRBV20-1 to TRBJ2-3; TCRdb calls TRBD1, which cannot be checked without DNA. The CDR3 is 15 residues long. Germline V gene sequence: CDR1 DFQATT, CDR2 SNEGSKA (reference sequence). The CDR3 reads CSASVLAGAADTQYF.

The J gene is TRBJ2-7, the V gene TRBV5-1. Germline CDR1 reads SGHRS; CDR2 reads YFSETQ. The CDR3 runs 13 residues. This CDR3 reads CASSLVGSYEQYF. Full variable domain (missing parts from reference TRBV5-1 and TRBJ2-7): KAGVTQTPRYLIKTRGQQVTLSCSPISGHRSVSWYQQTPGQGLQFLFEYFSETQRNKGNFPGRFSGRQFSNSRSEMNVSTLELGDSALYLCASSLVGSYEQYFGPGTRLTVT.

The chain couples TRBV20-1 to TRBJ2-4; TCRdb's D gene call, TRBD2, goes unchecked for lack of DNA. Germline V gene sequence: CDR1 DFQATT, CDR2 SNEGSKA (reference sequence). The CDR3 is 17 residues long. The CDR3 here is CSARPPGLAGTGNIQYF.

The chain links TRBV7-3 to TRBJ2-7; TCRdb outputs TRBD2, but without DNA this stays unchecked. Looked up from germline, CDR1 is SGHTA and CDR2 is FQGTGA. CDR3 length: 15 amino acids. CDR3 region: CASSLKASGNYEQYF. Combining the CDR3 with reference TRBV7-3 and TRBJ2-7 gives the whole variable domain GAGVSQTPSNKVTEKGKYVELRCDPISGHTALYWYRQSLGQGPEFLIYFQGTGAADDSGLPNDRFFAVRPEGSVSTLKIQRTERGDSAVYLCASSLKASGNYEQYFGPGTRLTVT.

V and J are TRBV20-1 and TRBJ1-6; lacking DNA, the TRBD1 call made by TCRdb goes unchecked. Looked up from germline, CDR1 is DFQATT and CDR2 is SNEGSKA (reference sequence). The CDR3 covers 16 residues. CDR3 amino acids: CSARDLAGNWNSPLHF.

The genes are TRBV20-1 and TRBJ1-1. This CDR3 region has 11 residues. CDR1 is DFQATT and CDR2 is SNEGSKA in the germline V gene (reference sequence). CDR3 loop: CSARSVTEAFF.

J is TRBJ2-7 and V is TRBV10-2; TCRdb's D call, TRBD1, is unchecked because there is no DNA. The CDR3 has 15 amino acids. From germline, CDR1 is WSHSY and CDR2 SAAADI. The CDR3 here is CASSESAGVKYEQYF.

This sequence joins TRBV20-1 and TRBJ1-1; as DNA is missing, the TRBD1 call by TCRdb cannot be tested. The V gene's germline CDR1 is DFQATT and CDR2 SNEGSKA (reference sequence). The CDR3 is 12 amino acids. The CDR3 loop reads CSASNRDTEAFF.

This chain links TRBV5-1 with TRBJ2-2; with no DNA, the TCRdb D assignment of TRBD2 cannot be verified. Germline-derived CDR1 and CDR2 are SGHRS and YFSETQ. The CDR3 totals 17 residues. The CDR3 loop reads CASSPRTSGSLTGELFF. The whole variable domain, filled in from reference TRBV5-1 and TRBJ2-2, reads KAGVTQTPRYLIKTRGQQVTLSCSPISGHRSVSWYQQTPGQGLQFLFEYFSETQRNKGNFPGRFSGRQFSNSRSEMNVSTLELGDSALYLCASSPRTSGSLTGELFFGEGSRLTVL.

The chain combines TRBV15 with TRBJ2-3; the TRBD2 assignment by TCRdb is unverifiable without DNA. The CDR3 is 16 amino acids. CDR1 and CDR2 (germline): LNHNV, YYDKDF (reference sequence). This chain's CDR3 is CATSSGASGSADTQYF.

This chain joins TRBV11-2 and TRBJ1-3. The CDR3 runs to 17 residues. The germline gives CDR1 SGHAT, CDR2 FQNNGV. This chain's CDR3 is CASSSQSRGFSGNTIYF.

This chain uses TRBV2 with TRBJ1-1; there is no DNA to check the TCRdb D call of TRBD1. CDR1 is SNHLY and CDR2 is FYNNEI in the germline V gene. The CDR3 has 14 residues. Here the CDR3 reads CASSEVGGGTEAFF.

The CDR3: CSVGPSGGYNEQFF. The chain is built from TRBV29-1 and TRBJ2-1; TCRdb indicates TRBD2, and absent DNA this call remains unverified. The length of the CDR3 is 14 residues. CDR1 and CDR2 (germline): SQVTM, ANQGSEA.

CDR3 amino acids: CASSLARVLAAYNEQFF. The chain carries TRBV7-8 and TRBJ2-1; absent DNA, TCRdb's TRBD2 call cannot be checked. This CDR3 comprises 17 residues. CDR1 is SGHVS, CDR2 FQNEAQ, per germline.